A single sample gave rise to the 20 T cell receptor beta chains below, sequenced in a study of blood T cell repertoires in COVID-19. Data came from immunoSEQ multiplex PCR; TCRdb stores just in-frame clones and leaves some out. The sample lists fewer than 130,000 clones, less than 85% occurring once. Sequencing was performed on peripheral blood. These receptors all stem from a woman aged 80 or over with acute or convalescent COVID-19.

The chain recombines TRBV4-2 with TRBJ2-2; the D gene is possibly TRBD1 (5 bases). Trimming took off 0 bases at V and 3 bases at J, with 8 bases between the two ends. Germline V gives CDR1 LGHNA, CDR2 YNFKEQ. There are 15 residues in the CDR3. The CDR3 nucleotides are TGTGCCAGCAGCCAAGATGGGGCACACACCGGGGAGCTGTTTTTT. Its translation: CASSQDGAHTGELFF.

The V and J genes are TRBV3-1 (or the pseudogene TRBV3-2) and TRBJ2-1, with a weak D call TRBD2 (6 bases). This CDR3 comprises 15 residues. V was clipped by 1 base and J by 7 bases, with 14 bases between them. Germline CDR1 and CDR2: LGHDT and YNNKEL (reference sequence). Here the CDR3 reads CASSQGLVAANEQFF. The CDR3 DNA is TGTGCCAGCAGCCAAGGATTGGTAGCGGCGAATGAGCAGTTCTTC.

With respect to this clone: This sample also contains other DNA sequences that code for the same CDR3. The chain couples TRBV6-5 to TRBJ1-2, with 9 bases aligning to TRBD1. The germline V gene has CDR1 MNHEY and CDR2 SVGAGI. Germline trimming cut 6 bases from V and 8 bases from J; bases unmatched to any gene: 7. This CDR3 is 13 amino acids long. This chain's CDR3 is CASSPGTGHGYTF. The CDR3 region has the DNA TGTGCCAGCAGCCCCGGGACAGGGCACGGCTACACCTTC.

CDR3 sequence: CASSSPDRNQPQHF. For the CDR3, the DNA is TGTGCCAGCAGCTCCCCGGACAGAAATCAGCCCCAGCATTTT. The chain recombines TRBV7-9 with TRBJ1-5; tentative D call: TRBD1 (6 bases). CDR1 and CDR2 (germline): SEHNR, FQNEAQ (reference sequence). The CDR3 extends over 14 amino acids. Trimming stripped 4 bases from V and 4 bases from J, with 11 bases between.

This chain links TRBV10-3 with TRBJ2-5; 7 bases are a match to TRBD1. The CDR3 spans 14 residues. Germline V gives CDR1 ENHRY, CDR2 SYGVKD. J gave up 4 bases and V 3 bases, and 5 bases lay outside the gene matches. The CDR3 loop is CAISDSTGAETQYF. CDR3 bases: TGTGCCATCAGTGATAGCACAGGGGCAGAGACCCAGTACTTC.

This chain links TRBV30 with TRBJ2-3, with a weak D call TRBD2 (6 bases). Deletions cut 7 bases from V and 0 bases from J, with 8 bases between. CDR3 length: 12 residues. Germline V CDR1 and CDR2: GTSNPN, SVGIG (reference sequence). CDR3 sequence (DNA): TGTGCCTCACGGGGGAGCACAGATACGCAGTATTTT. Protein product: CASRGSTDTQYF. The complete variable domain, with remaining parts taken from reference TRBV30 and TRBJ2-3, reads SQTIHQWPATLVQPVGSPLSLECTVEGTSNPNLYWYRQAAGRGLQLLFYSVGIGQISSEVPQNLSASRPQDRQFILSSKKLLLSDSGFYLCASRGSTDTQYFGPGTRLTVL.

This clone was seen just once. The V and J genes are TRBV5-5 and TRBJ2-4; D possibly corresponds to TRBD2 (5 bases). Germline V CDR1 and CDR2: SGHKS, YYEKEE (reference sequence). CDR3 length equals 15 residues. Trimming left V 0 bases short and J 8 bases short, with 15 bases between. CDR3 sequence: CASSLGPEKRDIQYF. The CDR3 DNA reads TGTGCCAGCAGCTTGGGACCGGAAAAGAGGGACATTCAGTACTTC.

The chain uses TRBV5-1 and TRBJ1-2; TRBD1 agrees at 7 bases. The CDR3 length is 14 residues. The trim removed 0 bases at V and 4 bases at J, leaving 3 bases unmatched. CDR1 is SGHRS and CDR2 is YFSETQ in the germline V gene. The CDR3 DNA reads TGCGCCAGCAGCTTGGAGGGGGCCTCCTATGGCTACACCTTC. Protein product: CASSLEGASYGYTF. The complete variable domain, with remaining parts taken from reference TRBV5-1 and TRBJ1-2, reads KAGVTQTPRYLIKTRGQQVTLSCSPISGHRSVSWYQQTPGQGLQFLFEYFSETQRNKGNFPGRFSGRQFSNSRSEMNVSTLELGDSALYLCASSLEGASYGYTFGSGTRLTVV.

The rearrangement uses TRBV7-2 and TRBJ2-5, with a weak D call TRBD2 (6 bases). This CDR3 contains 17 residues. V lost 5 bases to trimming and J lost 1 base, with 20 bases between them. The germline gives CDR1 SGHTA, CDR2 FQGNSA. The CDR3 loop is CASSLRGNGGPQETQYF. The CDR3 nucleotides are TGTGCCAGCAGCCTCCGGGGGAATGGGGGACCCCAAGAGACCCAGTACTTC.

Only a few counts were recorded for this clone. This chain connects TRBV3-1 (or the pseudogene TRBV3-2) to TRBJ2-1, with 8 nucleotides matching TRBD1. The germline V gene has CDR1 LGHDT and CDR2 YNNKEL (reference sequence). J lost 4 bases, V lost 1 base, and 3 bases had no gene match. The CDR3 contains 15 residues. This CDR3 reads CASSQGTGRYNEQFF. CDR3 DNA sequence: TGTGCCAGCAGCCAAGGGACAGGGAGATACAATGAGCAGTTCTTC.

The chain uses TRBV19 and TRBJ1-3; perhaps TRBD1 as D (5 bases). The CDR3 sequence is 15 residues long. V shed 5 bases and J shed 4 bases, with 15 bases lying between them. Looked up from germline, CDR1 is LNHDA and CDR2 is SQIVND (reference sequence). CDR3 nucleotides: TGTGCCAGTAGTCCATTGACAGTGAGGGGAAACACCATATATTTT. Protein sequence: CASSPLTVRGNTIYF.

The V and J genes are TRBV10-3 and TRBJ2-7, with 8 bases identical to TRBD1. V was clipped by 0 bases and J by 4 bases; unmatched bases: 5. CDR1 is ENHRY and CDR2 is SYGVKD in the germline V gene. This CDR3 spans 15 amino acids. In DNA, the CDR3 is TGTGCCATCAGTGAGTCGGGGACAGGCTCTTACGAGCAGTACTTC. The encoded protein is CAISESGTGSYEQYF.

This chain uses TRBV29-1 with TRBJ2-5; 9 nucleotides line up with TRBD1. The V segment lost 2 bases and the J segment 5 bases; nucleotides outside the gene matches: 15. This CDR3 has 17 residues. The germline CDR1 and CDR2 sequences are SQVTM and ANQGSEA. Written as DNA, the CDR3 is TGCAGCGTTGAAAAGTTCGGGATGGGACAGGGAGCGGAGACCCAGTACTTC. Its translation is CSVEKFGMGQGAETQYF.

V and J are TRBV18 and TRBJ1-3; perhaps TRBD1 as D (6 bases). The CDR3 is made up of 16 amino acids. Trimming shortened V by 6 bases and J by 0 bases, and 15 bases separated the two germline ends. Per the germline V gene, CDR1 is KGHSH and CDR2 is LQKENI. The CDR3, as DNA: TGTGCCAGCTCCCCCGCGGGGGCTGGCTCTGGAAACACCATATATTTT. It yields the protein CASSPAGAGSGNTIYF.

V gene TRBV11-2 combines with J gene TRBJ2-3; TRBD2 is a possible D gene (6 bases). There are 16 residues in the CDR3. V lost 2 bases, J lost 0 bases, and 12 bases lay in between. Per the germline V gene, CDR1 is SGHAT and CDR2 is FQNNGV. The CDR3 region is CASSLIGGTSTDTQYF. Written as DNA, the CDR3 is TGTGCCAGCAGCTTAATCGGGGGAACTAGCACAGATACGCAGTATTTT.

This sequence joins TRBV4-2 and TRBJ2-1; 7 bases map to TRBD2. The CDR3 has 15 residues. CDR1 and CDR2 (germline): LGHNA, YNFKEQ. Trimming at V came to 6 bases and at J to 2 bases, leaving 7 bases not matched to a gene. The CDR3 DNA is TGTGCCAGCAGTGCCGCGGGAGAAACCTACAATGAGCAGTTCTTC. This encodes CASSAAGETYNEQFF.

The rearrangement uses TRBV3-1 (or the pseudogene TRBV3-2) and TRBJ1-6; no reliable D call. In germline, CDR1 is LGHDT, CDR2 YNNKEL (reference sequence). This CDR3 spans 14 amino acids. The V gene lost 7 bases and the J gene lost 8 bases, with 15 bases spanning the gap. CDR3 DNA: TGTGCCAGCACCCCGGGAAATAAGGATTCACCCCTCCACTTT. Translated, it gives CASTPGNKDSPLHF.

This clone was seen a few times. The chain uses TRBV11-2 and TRBJ2-3; D not resolved. This CDR3 comprises 12 residues. From germline, CDR1 is SGHAT and CDR2 FQNNGV. Trimming removed 2 bases at V and 2 bases at J, with 2 bases between. The CDR3 loop reads CASSLYTDTQYF. The CDR3, as DNA: TGTGCCAGCAGCTTATACACAGATACGCAGTATTTT. Looking up the rest from reference TRBV11-2 and TRBJ2-3 gives the full variable domain: EAGVAQSPRYKIIEKRQSVAFWCNPISGHATLYWYQQILGQGPKLLIQFQNNGVVDDSQLPKDRFSAERLKGVDSTLKIQPAKLEDSAVYLCASSLYTDTQYFGPGTRLTVL.

V usage is TRBV11-2 and J usage is TRBJ2-4; 7 bases map to TRBD2. This CDR3 contains 14 residues. The germline V gene has CDR1 SGHAT and CDR2 FQNNGV. V lost 3 bases to trimming and J lost 5 bases; unmatched junction nucleotides: 4. CDR3 sequence: CASSFGLAENIQYF. CDR3 in DNA: TGTGCCAGCAGCTTCGGGCTAGCGGAAAACATTCAGTACTTC.

The chain uses TRBV6-4 and TRBJ2-3; TRBD1 matches 7 bases. The V gene's germline CDR1 is MRHNA and CDR2 SNTAGT. Trimming cost V 5 bases and J 3 bases; bases outside gene matches: 20. CDR3 size: 19 residues. The CDR3 is CASSPPQGDTNPRTDTQYF. The CDR3 nucleotides are TGTGCCAGCAGTCCACCCCAGGGGGACACAAATCCTCGGACAGATACGCAGTATTTT.